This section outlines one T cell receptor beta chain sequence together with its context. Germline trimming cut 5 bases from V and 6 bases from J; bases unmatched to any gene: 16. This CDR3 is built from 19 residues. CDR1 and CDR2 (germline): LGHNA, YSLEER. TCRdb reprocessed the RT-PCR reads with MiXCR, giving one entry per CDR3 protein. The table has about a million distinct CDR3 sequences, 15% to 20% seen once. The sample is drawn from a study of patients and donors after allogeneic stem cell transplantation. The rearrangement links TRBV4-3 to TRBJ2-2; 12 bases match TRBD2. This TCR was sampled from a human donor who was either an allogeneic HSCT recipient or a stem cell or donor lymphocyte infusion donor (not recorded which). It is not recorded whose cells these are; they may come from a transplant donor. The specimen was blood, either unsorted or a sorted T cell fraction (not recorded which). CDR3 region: CASSSPLLAGGRVSGELFF. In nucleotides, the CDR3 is TGCGCCAGCAGCTCCCCGTTGCTAGCGGGGGGGCGGGTCTCCGGGGAGCTGTTTTTT.